This TCR beta chain came from a study of T cell repertoires in cytomegalovirus infection. In the study overall: The public TCR beta signatures pointed to both CMV infection and matching HLA type. The study, taken as a whole, reports: There were carriers of CMV plus the relevant HLA, and cumulative public TCR beta family frequency identified them. The ex vivo response was dominated by HLA-C-restricted CMV-specific TCR beta clonotypes.

Turning to this clonotype: Its antigen is unknown.

TCRdb re-called the reads through MiXCR, storing one row per CDR3 protein. The data hold around 320,000 distinct CDR3 sequences, with over 7.5% observed a single time. The V gene lost 4 bases and the J gene lost 15 bases, with 16 bases spanning the gap. Per germline, CDR1 SGHTA and CDR2 FQGNSA. CDR3 length: 12 residues. The J gene is TRBJ2-4, the V gene TRBV7-2, with D perhaps matching TRBD1 (5 bases). Material: PBMCs. The TCR was taken from a human donor in good health (CMV status not recorded). Some clones in this sample may be carry-over from other donors' samples. Here the CDR3 reads CASSSDRGRVYF. In DNA form, the CDR3 reads TGTGCCAGCAGCTCCGACAGAGGAAGAGTGTACTTC.